The entry that follows covers one T cell receptor (beta chain) sequence. Its antigen remains unidentified. The data originate from a study of cytomegalovirus exposure and HLA in healthy donors. Study-wide findings and caveats: The study flagged 150 to 200 TCR beta chains as cytomegalovirus-associated. It was found in a later analysis that first-cohort TCR clusters tended to co-occur in the 100 to 150 validation repertoires.

Clones were read by immunoSEQ multiplex PCR, and TCRdb kept only the in-frame ones, dropping some. The sample has about 63,000 clones, more than 85% seen once. Germline CDR1 is MNHEY and CDR2 is SMNVEV (reference sequence). The CDR3 is 16 residues long. The V gene lost 5 bases and the J gene lost 0 bases, with 16 bases spanning the gap. The receptor was derived from a woman aged 18 to 35 in good health and CMV-seropositive. Sequenced: PBMCs. V is TRBV27 and J is TRBJ1-1, with D tentatively TRBD1 (6 bases). For the CDR3, the DNA is TGTGCCAGCAGTCCTAGCCGGGGGGGGCTGAACACTGAAGCTTTCTTT. Encoded protein: CASSPSRGGLNTEAFF.